This T cell receptor (beta chain) is drawn from a study of cytotoxic CD8 clonotypes in ibrutinib-treated CLL. The repertoire was sequenced with immunoSEQ multiplex PCR; TCRdb's copy has only in-frame clones and lacks some. This table has more than 150,000 clones, around 70% appearing once. This clone occurred once. The CDR3 is 15 amino acids. Germline V gene lookup returns CDR1 MNHNS and CDR2 SASEGT. V shed 1 base and J 7 bases; nucleotides not matched to a gene: 4. The receptor comes from a human donor with chronic lymphocytic leukemia. The chain joins TRBV6-1 to TRBJ2-4; TRBD1 aligns across 10 bases. The source material was PBMCs, sampled after 24 months of ibrutinib treatment. DNA for the CDR3: TGTGCCAGCAGTGAAGAAGACAGGGGGCGGAACATTCAGTACTTC. Translating it yields CASSEEDRGRNIQYF.